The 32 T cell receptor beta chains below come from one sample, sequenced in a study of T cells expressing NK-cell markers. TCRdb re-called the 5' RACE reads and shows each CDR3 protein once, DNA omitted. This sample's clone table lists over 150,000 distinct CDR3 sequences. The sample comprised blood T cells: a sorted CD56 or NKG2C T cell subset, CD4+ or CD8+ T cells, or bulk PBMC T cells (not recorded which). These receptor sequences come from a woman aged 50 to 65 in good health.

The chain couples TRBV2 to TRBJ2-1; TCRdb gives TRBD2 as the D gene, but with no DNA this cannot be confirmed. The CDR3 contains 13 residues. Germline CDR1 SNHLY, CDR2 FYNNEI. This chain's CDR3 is CARDFSSYNEQFF.

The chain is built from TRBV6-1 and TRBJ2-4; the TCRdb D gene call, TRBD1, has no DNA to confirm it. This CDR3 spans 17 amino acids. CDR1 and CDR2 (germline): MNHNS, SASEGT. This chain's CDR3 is CASSEFTDRRAKNIQYF.

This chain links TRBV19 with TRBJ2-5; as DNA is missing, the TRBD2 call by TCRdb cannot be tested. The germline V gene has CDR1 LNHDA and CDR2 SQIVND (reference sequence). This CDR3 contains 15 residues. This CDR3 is CASSGGLAGKETQYF.

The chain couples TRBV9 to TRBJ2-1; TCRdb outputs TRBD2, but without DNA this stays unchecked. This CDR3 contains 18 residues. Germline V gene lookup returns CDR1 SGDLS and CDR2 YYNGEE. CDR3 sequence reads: CASSVALAGGPSYNEQFF.

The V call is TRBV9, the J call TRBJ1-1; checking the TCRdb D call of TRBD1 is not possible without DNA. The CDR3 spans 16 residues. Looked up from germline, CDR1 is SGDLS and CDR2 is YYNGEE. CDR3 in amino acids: CASSVDRDSLNTEAFF.

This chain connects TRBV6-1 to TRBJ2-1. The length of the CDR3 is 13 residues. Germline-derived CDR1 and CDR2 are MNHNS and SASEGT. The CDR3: CASSAGDEYEQFF.

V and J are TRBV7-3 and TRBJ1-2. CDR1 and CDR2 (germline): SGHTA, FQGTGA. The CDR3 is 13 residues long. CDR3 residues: CASSLTDNYGYTF.

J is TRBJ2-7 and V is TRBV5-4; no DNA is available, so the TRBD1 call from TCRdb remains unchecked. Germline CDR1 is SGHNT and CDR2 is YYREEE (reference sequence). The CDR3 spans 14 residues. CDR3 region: CASSFRDRDYEQYF.

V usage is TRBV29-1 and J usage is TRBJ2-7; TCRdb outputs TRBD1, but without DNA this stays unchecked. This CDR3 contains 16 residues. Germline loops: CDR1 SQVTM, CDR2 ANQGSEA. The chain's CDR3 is CSVVEIRRSGIYEQYF.

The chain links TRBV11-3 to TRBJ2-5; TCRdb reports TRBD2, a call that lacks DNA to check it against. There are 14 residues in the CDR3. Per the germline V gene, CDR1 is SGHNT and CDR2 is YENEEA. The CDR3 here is CASRPGLGGETQYF. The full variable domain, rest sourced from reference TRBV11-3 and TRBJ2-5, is EAGVVQSPRYKIIEKKQPVAFWCNPISGHNTLYWYLQNLGQGPELLIRYENEEAVDDSQLPKDRFSAERLKGVDSTLKIQPAELGDSAVYLCASRPGLGGETQYFGPGTRLLVL.

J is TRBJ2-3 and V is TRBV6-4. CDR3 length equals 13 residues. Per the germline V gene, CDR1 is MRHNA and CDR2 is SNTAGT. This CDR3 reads CASSPTNTDTQYF.

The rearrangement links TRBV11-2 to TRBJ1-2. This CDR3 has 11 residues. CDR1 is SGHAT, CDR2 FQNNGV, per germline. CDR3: CASKSGISYTF.

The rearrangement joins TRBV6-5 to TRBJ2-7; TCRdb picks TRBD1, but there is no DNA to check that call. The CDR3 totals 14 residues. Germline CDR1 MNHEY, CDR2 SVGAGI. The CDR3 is CASTSWDRSYEQYF.

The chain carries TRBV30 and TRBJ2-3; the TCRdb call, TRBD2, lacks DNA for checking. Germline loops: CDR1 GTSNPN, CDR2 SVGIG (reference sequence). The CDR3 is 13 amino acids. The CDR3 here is CAWNAGGADTQYF.

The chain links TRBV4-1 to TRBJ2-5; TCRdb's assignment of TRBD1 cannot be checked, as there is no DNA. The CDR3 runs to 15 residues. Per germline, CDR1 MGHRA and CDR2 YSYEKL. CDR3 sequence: CASSQPGRTQETQYF.

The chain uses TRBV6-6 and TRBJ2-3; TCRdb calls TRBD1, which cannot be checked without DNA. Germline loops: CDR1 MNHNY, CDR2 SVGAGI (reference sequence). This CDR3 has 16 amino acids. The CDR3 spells CASSLSPGGAADTQYF.

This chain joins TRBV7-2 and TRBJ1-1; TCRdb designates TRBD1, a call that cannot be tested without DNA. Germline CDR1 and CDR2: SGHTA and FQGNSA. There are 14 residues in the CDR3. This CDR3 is CASRGHPGMSEAFF.

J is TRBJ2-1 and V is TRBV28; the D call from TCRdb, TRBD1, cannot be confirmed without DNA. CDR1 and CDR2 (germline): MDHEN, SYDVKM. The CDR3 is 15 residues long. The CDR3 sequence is CASSFGDPTSNEQFF.

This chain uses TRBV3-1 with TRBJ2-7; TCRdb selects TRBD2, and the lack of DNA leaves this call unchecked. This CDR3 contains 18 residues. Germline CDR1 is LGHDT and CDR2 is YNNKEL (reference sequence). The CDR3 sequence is CASSQDPSGVGDFYEQYF.

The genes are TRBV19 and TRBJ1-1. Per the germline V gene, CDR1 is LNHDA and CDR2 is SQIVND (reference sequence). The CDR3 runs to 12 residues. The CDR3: CAILIGQTEAFF. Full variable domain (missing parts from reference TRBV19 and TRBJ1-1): DGGITQSPKYLFRKEGQNVTLSCEQNLNHDAMYWYRQDPGQGLRLIYYSQIVNDFQKGDIAEGYSVSREKKESFPLTVTSAQKNPTAFYLCAILIGQTEAFFGQGTRLTVV.

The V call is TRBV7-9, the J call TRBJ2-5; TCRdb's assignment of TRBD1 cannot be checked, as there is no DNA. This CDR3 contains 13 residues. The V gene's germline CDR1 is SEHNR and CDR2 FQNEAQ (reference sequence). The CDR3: CASSLEGGETQYF.

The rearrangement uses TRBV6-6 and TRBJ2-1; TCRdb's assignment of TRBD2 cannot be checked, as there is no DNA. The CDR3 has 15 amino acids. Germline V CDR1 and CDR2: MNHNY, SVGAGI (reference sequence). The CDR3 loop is CASSYGLAGYNEQFF.

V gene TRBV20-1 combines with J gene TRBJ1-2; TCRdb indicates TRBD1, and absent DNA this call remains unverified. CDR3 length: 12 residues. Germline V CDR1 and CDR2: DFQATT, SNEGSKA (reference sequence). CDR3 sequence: CSAFQGAHGYTF.

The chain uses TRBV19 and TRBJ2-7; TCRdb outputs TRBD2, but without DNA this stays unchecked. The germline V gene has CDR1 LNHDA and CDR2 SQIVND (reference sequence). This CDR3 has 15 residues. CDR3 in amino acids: CASSILAGGDYEQYF.

The CDR3 spells CAGKTGSRAEAFF. The V call is TRBV30, the J call TRBJ1-1; TCRdb outputs TRBD1, but without DNA this stays unchecked. The CDR3 consists of 13 residues. Per the germline V gene, CDR1 is GTSNPN and CDR2 is SVGIG (reference sequence). Combining the CDR3 with reference TRBV30 and TRBJ1-1 gives the whole variable domain SQTIHQWPATLVQPVGSPLSLECTVEGTSNPNLYWYRQAAGRGLQLLFYSVGIGQISSEVPQNLSASRPQDRQFILSSKKLLLSDSGFYLCAGKTGSRAEAFFGQGTRLTVV.

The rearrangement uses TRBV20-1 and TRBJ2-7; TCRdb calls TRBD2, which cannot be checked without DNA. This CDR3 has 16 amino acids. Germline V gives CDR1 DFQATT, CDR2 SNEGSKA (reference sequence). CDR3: CSARAQWESGWYEQYF.

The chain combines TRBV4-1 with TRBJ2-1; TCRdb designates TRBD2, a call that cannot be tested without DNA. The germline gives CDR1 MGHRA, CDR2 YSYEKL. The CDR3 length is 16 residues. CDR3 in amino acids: CASSQIPSGSTNEQFF.

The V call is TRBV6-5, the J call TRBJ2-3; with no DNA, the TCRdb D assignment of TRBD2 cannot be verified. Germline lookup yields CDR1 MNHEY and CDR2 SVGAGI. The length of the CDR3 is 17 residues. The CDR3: CASSHPLSGGSTDTQYF.

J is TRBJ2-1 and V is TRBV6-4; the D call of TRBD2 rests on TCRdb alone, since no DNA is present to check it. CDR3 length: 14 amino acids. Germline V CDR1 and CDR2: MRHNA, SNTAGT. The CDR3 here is CASSVAGAYNEQFF.

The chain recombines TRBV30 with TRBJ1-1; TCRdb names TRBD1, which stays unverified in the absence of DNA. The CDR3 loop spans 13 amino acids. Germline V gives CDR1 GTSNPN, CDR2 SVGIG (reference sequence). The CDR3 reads CAWNTGEDTEAFF.

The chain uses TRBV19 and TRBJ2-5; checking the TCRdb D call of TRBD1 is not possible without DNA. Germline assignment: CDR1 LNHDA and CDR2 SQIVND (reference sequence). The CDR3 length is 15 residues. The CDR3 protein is CASSATPTNQETQYF.

The CDR3 sequence is CSATSDSYSNQPQHF. J is TRBJ1-5 and V is TRBV20-1. The CDR3 totals 15 residues. CDR1 DFQATT and CDR2 SNEGSKA come from the germline V gene (reference sequence).